Included here is one TCR beta chain sequence, with context. Its specificity is not known. The sample comes from a study of Ad26.COV2.S vaccination and SARS-CoV-2 variants. Across the whole study: Donor got 5x10^10 or 1x10^11 viral particles of Ad26.COV2.S. The study, taken as a whole, reports: Vaccine and placebo recipients had comparable breadth of non-spike TCRs.

This table comes from immunoSEQ multiplex PCR, and its TCRdb copy is limited to in-frame clones, with some not included. The sample records approximately 360,000 clones, 83% being singletons. Treatment denoted: about 20 received Ad26.COV2.S at low or high dose, single or two shots; 5 received placebo; per-sample allocation not given. Specimens were obtained on day 63 following the first vaccine or placebo injection. V was cut by 2 bases and J by 6 bases, with 11 bases left in between. Germline V gives CDR1 MNHEY, CDR2 SVGAGI. The CDR3 has 15 residues. This clonotype was obtained from a person aged 18-65 years who received the Ad26.COV2.S COVID-19 vaccine or a placebo. Source: peripheral blood, taken in a trial of Ad26.COV2.S vaccine versus placebo. The chain links TRBV6-5 to TRBJ1-6; D is ambiguous. The CDR3, as DNA: TGTGCCAGCAGTTACGGAGACACCCTTAATTCACCCCTCCACTTT. This translates into CASSYGDTLNSPLHF.